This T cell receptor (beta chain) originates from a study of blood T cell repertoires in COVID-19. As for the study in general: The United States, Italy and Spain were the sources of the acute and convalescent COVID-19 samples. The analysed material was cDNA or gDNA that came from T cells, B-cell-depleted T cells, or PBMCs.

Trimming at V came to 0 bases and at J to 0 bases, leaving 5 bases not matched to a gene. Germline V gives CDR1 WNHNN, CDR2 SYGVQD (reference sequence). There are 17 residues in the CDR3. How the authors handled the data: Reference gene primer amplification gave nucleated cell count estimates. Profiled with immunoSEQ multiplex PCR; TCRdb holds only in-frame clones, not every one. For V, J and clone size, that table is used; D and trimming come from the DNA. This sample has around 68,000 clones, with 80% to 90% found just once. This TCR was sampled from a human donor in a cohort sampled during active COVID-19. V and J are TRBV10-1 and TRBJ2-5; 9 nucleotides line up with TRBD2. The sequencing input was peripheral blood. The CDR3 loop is CASSESTSGWYQETQYF. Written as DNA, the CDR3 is TGCGCCAGCAGTGAGTCGACTAGCGGTTGGTACCAAGAGACCCAGTACTTC.